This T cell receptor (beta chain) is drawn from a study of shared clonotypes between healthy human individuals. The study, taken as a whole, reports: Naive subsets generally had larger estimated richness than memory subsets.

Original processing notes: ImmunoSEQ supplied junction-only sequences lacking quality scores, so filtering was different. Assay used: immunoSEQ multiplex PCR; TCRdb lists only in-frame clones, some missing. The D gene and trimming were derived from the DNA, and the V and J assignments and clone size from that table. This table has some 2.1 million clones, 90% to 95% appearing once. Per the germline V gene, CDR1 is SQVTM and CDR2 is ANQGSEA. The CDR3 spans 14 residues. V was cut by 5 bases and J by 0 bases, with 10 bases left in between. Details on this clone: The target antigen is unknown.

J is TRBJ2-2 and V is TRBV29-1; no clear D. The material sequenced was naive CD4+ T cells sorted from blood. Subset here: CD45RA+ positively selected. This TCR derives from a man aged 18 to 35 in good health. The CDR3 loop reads CSVFGPANTGELFF. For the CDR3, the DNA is TGCAGCGTTTTCGGGCCCGCGAACACCGGGGAGCTGTTTTTT.